One and the same sample provided the 11 T cell receptor beta chains below, sequenced in a study of beta chain features in type 1 diabetes. TCRB transcripts that were expressed got sequenced, as all of the isolated RNA had been reverse transcribed. Profiling relied on immunoSEQ multiplex PCR, and the TCRdb table lists in-frame clones only, not all of them. The sample shows over 600,000 clones, roughly 12% of them seen only once. Antigen specificity for these receptors is unknown. Study conclusions and caveats: Significant though moderate, a shortening of TCRB CDR3s appeared in all four CD4+ subsets of Type 1 diabetes patients.

Sequences were obtained from naive CD4+ T cells from blood. The source of these receptors is a man aged 25-45 years with type 1 diabetes.

The genes are TRBV6-5 and TRBJ2-1; D is possibly TRBD1 (5 bases). CDR1 is MNHEY, CDR2 SVGAGI, per germline. This CDR3 has 14 residues. The V end lost 4 bases, the J end lost 4 bases, and 11 bases lay between the germline ends. CDR3 bases: TGTGCCAGCAGTTTTGGGGCCACGTACAATGAGCAGTTCTTC. This codes for CASSFGATYNEQFF.

The chain is built from TRBV5-6 and TRBJ1-5; TRBD1 agrees at 7 bases. This CDR3 spans 16 amino acids. Trimming removed 1 base from V and 1 base from J; junction bases left unmatched: 5. CDR1 SGHDT and CDR2 YYEEEE come from the germline V gene. CDR3 bases: TGTGCCAGCAGCTTGATGACAGGGCGGAGCAATCAGCCCCAGCATTTT. Protein sequence: CASSLMTGRSNQPQHF.

The chain couples TRBV9 to TRBJ1-2; no clear D. The V end was cut by 0 bases, the J end by 3 bases, with 15 bases between. CDR3 length: 16 residues. Germline V gives CDR1 SGDLS, CDR2 YYNGEE. CDR3 nucleotides: TGTGCCAGCAGCGTAGAAGGTGTGAGTTTACACTATGGCTACACCTTC. It encodes CASSVEGVSLHYGYTF.

The chain links TRBV6-5 to TRBJ1-5; D is unclear. V was pared by 4 bases and J by 4 bases, with 14 bases between. This CDR3 spans 15 amino acids. Germline V gives CDR1 MNHEY, CDR2 SVGAGI. CDR3 amino acids: CASSSKGLGNQPQHF. The CDR3 bases are TGTGCCAGCAGTTCTAAAGGACTGGGTAATCAGCCCCAGCATTTT.

There are a few counts of this clone. The chain employs TRBV29-1 and TRBJ1-2; D might be TRBD1 (5 bases). This CDR3 has 12 residues. With 3 bases removed from V and 6 bases from J, the gap between germline ends came to 11 bases. The germline CDR1 and CDR2 sequences are SQVTM and ANQGSEA. CDR3 region: CSVDRRGDGYTF. CDR3 nucleotides: TGCAGCGTTGACCGTCGGGGCGATGGCTACACCTTC.

This clone was counted between two and nine times. The genes are TRBV7-2 and TRBJ2-5; TRBD2 matches at 15 bases. Germline V lookup: CDR1 SGHTA, CDR2 FQGNSA. The junction had 6 bases not matched to a gene; V was cut back by 3 bases and J by 13 bases. This CDR3 comprises 14 residues. As DNA, the CDR3 is TGTGCCAGCAGCTTCGGGACTAGCGGGGGGTCGTGGTACTTC. Translated: CASSFGTSGGSWYF. Based on the CDR3 plus reference TRBV7-2 and TRBJ2-5, the full variable domain is GAGVSQSPSNKVTEKGKDVELRCDPISGHTALYWYRQSLGQGLEFLIYFQGNSAPDKSGLPSDRFSAERTGGSVSTLTIQRTQQEDSAVYLCASSFGTSGGSWYFGPGTRLLVL.

Only a few counts were recorded for this clone. This sample also contains other DNA sequences that code for the same CDR3. The gene calls are TRBV15 and TRBJ1-2; D is unclear. With 0 bases removed from V and 2 bases from J, the gap between germline ends came to 4 bases. Germline V gene lookup returns CDR1 LNHNV and CDR2 YYDKDF (reference sequence). The CDR3 extends over 13 amino acids. The CDR3 coding sequence is TGTGCCACCAGCAGAGATAGAAACTATGGCTACACCTTC. Amino acid sequence: CATSRDRNYGYTF.

This clone was found a few times. The rearrangement joins TRBV4-3 to TRBJ1-4; TRBD1 is a possible D gene (6 bases). Germline V gene sequence: CDR1 LGHNA, CDR2 YSLEER. This CDR3 region has 15 residues. Between the trimmed V and J ends, which lost 0 bases and 6 bases, there was a span of 11 bases. The CDR3 loop is CASSQDRGFYEKLFF. CDR3 sequence (DNA): TGCGCCAGCAGCCAAGACAGGGGCTTCTATGAAAAACTGTTTTTT.

The table lists this clone with a few counts. CDR3 DNA: TGTGCCAGCAGTTACGTGGGGATGGCAGAGCCCCAGCATTTT. It codes for CASSYVGMAEPQHF. V usage is TRBV6-6 and J usage is TRBJ1-5; D unclear. Germline CDR1 reads MNHNY; CDR2 reads SVGAGI (reference sequence). Trimming cost V 2 bases and J 8 bases, with 13 bases left between them. CDR3 length: 14 residues.

This chain uses TRBV4-3 with TRBJ1-4; D unresolved. Trimming removed 3 bases at V and 3 bases at J, with 5 bases between. Germline CDR1 reads LGHNA; CDR2 reads YSLEER. This CDR3 has 13 residues. CDR3 bases: TGCGCCAGCAGCCAGGTTCCTAATGAAAAACTGTTTTTT. Its translation: CASSQVPNEKLFF.

This clone showed up just a few times. The chain carries TRBV7-2 and TRBJ2-2; D possibly corresponds to TRBD2 (6 bases). The CDR3 is 16 amino acids. Looked up from germline, CDR1 is SGHTA and CDR2 is FQGNSA. With 4 bases removed from V and 2 bases from J, the gap between germline ends came to 14 bases. This CDR3 reads CASSSRGTVNTGELFF. CDR3 nucleotides: TGTGCCAGCAGCTCTCGCGGGACCGTAAACACCGGGGAGCTGTTTTTT. The whole variable domain, remainder taken from reference TRBV7-2 and TRBJ2-2, is GAGVSQSPSNKVTEKGKDVELRCDPISGHTALYWYRQSLGQGLEFLIYFQGNSAPDKSGLPSDRFSAERTGGSVSTLTIQRTQQEDSAVYLCASSSRGTVNTGELFFGEGSRLTVL.